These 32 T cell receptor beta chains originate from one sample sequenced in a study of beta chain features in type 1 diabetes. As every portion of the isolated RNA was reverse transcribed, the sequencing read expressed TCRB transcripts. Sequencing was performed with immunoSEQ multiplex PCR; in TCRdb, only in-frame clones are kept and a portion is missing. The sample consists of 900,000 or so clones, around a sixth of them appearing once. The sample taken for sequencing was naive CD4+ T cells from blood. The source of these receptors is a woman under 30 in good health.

The CDR3 region has the DNA TGTGCCAGCAGACCCTCCTGGCTAATGAACACTGAAGCTTTCTTT. As protein: CASRPSWLMNTEAFF. V and J are TRBV2 and TRBJ1-1; D gene unclear. The CDR3 consists of 15 residues. V gave up 6 bases and J gave up 0 bases, with 14 bases separating them. Germline V gives CDR1 SNHLY, CDR2 FYNNEI.

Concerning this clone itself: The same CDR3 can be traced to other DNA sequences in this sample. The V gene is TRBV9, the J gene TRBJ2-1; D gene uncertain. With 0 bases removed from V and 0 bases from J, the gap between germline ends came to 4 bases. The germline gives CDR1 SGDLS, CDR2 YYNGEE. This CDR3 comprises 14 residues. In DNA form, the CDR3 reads TGTGCCAGCAGCGTAGTGTCCTCCTACAATGAGCAGTTCTTC. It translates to CASSVVSSYNEQFF.

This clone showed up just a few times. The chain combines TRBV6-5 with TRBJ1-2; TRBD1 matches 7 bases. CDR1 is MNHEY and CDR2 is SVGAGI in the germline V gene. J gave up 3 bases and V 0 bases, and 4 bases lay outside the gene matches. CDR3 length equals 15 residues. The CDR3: CASSYSRGGHYGYTF. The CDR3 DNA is TGTGCCAGCAGTTACTCAAGAGGGGGCCACTATGGCTACACCTTC.

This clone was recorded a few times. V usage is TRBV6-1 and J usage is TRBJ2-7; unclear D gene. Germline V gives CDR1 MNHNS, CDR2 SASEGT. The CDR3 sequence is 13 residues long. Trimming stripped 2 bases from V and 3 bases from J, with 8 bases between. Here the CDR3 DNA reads TGTGCCAGCAGTGAAAGTAGGATCTACGAGCAGTACTTC. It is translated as CASSESRIYEQYF.

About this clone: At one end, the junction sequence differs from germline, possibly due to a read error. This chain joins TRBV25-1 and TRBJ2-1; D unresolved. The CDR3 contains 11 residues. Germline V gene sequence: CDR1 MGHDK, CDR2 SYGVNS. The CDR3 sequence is CASSHDLIVVF. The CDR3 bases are TGTGCCAGCAGCCATGATTTAATCGTGGTCTTC.

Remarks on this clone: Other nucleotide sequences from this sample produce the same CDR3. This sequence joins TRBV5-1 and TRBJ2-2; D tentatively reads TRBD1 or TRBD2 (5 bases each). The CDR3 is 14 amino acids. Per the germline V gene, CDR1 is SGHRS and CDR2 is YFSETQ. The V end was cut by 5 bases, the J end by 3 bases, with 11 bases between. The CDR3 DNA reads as TGCGCCAGCAGTGGGGGAACGTACACCGGGGAGCTGTTTTTT. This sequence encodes CASSGGTYTGELFF.

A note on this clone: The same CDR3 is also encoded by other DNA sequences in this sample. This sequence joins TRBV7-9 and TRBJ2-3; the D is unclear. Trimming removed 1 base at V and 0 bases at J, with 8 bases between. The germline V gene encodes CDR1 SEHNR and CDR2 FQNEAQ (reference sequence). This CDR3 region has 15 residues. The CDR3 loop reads CASSLGSHSTDTQYF. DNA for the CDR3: TGTGCCAGCAGCTTAGGCAGCCACAGCACAGATACGCAGTATTTT.

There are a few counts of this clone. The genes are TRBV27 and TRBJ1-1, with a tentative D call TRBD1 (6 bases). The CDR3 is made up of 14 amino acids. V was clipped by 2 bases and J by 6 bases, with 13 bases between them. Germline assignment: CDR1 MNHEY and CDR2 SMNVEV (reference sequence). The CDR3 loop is CASSLSPGDAEAFF. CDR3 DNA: TGTGCCAGCAGTTTAAGTCCAGGGGACGCTGAAGCTTTCTTT.

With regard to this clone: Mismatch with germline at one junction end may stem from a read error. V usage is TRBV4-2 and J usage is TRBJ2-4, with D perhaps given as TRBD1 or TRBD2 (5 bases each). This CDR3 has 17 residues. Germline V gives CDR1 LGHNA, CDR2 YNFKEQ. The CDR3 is CASSQARERTTKNIQCF. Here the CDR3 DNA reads TGTGCCAGCAGCCAAGCCAGGGAGAGGACGACCAAAAACATTCAGTGCTTC.

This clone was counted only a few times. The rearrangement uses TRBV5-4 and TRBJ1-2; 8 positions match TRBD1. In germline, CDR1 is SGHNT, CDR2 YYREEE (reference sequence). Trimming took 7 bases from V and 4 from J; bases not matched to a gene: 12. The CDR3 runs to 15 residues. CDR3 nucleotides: TGTGCCAGCTCCTTAGCCGGGACAGGCCTCTATGGCTACACCTTC. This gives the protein CASSLAGTGLYGYTF.

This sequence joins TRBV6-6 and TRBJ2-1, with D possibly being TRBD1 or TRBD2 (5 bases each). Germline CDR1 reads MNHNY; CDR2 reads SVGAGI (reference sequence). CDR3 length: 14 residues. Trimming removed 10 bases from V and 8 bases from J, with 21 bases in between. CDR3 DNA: TGTGCCATCCGGGACCCACACATGGATCATGAGCAGTTCTTC. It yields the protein CAIRDPHMDHEQFF.

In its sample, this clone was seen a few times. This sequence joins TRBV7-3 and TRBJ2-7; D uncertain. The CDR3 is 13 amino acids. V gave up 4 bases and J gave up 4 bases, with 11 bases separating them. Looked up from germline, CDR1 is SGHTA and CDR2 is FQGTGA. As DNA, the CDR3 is TGTGCCAGCAGCTCGACCTTAGGGTACGAGCAGTACTTC. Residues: CASSSTLGYEQYF.

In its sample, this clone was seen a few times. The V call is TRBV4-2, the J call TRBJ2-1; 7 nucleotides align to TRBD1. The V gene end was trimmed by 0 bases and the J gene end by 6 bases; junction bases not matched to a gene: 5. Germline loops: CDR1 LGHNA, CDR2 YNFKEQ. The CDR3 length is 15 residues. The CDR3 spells CASSQDAAGGNEQFF. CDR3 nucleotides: TGTGCCAGCAGCCAAGATGCCGCAGGGGGCAATGAGCAGTTCTTC.

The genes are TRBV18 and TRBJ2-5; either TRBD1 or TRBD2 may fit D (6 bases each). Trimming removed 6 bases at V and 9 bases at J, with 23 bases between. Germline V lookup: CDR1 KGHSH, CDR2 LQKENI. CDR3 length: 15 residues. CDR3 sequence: CASSPPSALRGAQYF. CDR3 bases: TGTGCCAGCTCTCCTCCAAGTGCGCTGAGGGGGGCCCAGTACTTC.

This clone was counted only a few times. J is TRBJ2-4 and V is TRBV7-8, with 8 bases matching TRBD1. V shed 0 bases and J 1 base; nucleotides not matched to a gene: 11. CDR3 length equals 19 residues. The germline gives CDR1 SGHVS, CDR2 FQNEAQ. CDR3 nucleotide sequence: TGTGCCAGCAGCTTAGCGGACAGGGTAACGACCTTTGCCAAAAACATTCAGTACTTC. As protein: CASSLADRVTTFAKNIQYF.

The chain's CDR3 is CASSQLIAGAFSYNEQFF. The CDR3 nucleotides are TGCGCCAGCAGTCAACTTATAGCGGGAGCTTTCTCCTACAATGAGCAGTTCTTC. The gene calls are TRBV23-1 and TRBJ2-1; TRBD2 matches 9 bases. TRBV23-1 is filed as an ORF, its function uncertain. The length of the CDR3 is 18 residues. Trimming took 2 bases from V and 0 from J; bases not matched to a gene: 8.

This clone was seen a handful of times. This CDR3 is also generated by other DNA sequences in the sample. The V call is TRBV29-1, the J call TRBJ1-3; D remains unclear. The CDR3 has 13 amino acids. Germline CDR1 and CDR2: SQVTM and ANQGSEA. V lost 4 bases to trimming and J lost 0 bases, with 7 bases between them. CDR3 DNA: TGCAGCGTTGGTGGGCTCTCTGGAAACACCATATATTTT. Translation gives CSVGGLSGNTIYF.

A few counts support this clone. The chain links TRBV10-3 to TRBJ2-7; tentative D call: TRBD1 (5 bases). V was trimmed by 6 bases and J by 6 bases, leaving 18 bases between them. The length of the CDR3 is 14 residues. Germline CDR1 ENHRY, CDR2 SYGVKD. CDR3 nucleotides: TGTGCCATCAGCCAGGGTTATCGTGTTACCGAGCAGTACTTC. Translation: CAISQGYRVTEQYF.

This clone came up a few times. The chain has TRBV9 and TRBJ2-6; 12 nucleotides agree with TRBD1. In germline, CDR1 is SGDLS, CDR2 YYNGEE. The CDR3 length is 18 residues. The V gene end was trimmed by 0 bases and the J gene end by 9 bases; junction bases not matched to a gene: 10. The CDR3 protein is CASSVGARGQGAFNVLTF. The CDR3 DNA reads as TGTGCCAGCAGCGTAGGAGCCCGGGGACAGGGGGCGTTCAACGTCCTGACTTTC.

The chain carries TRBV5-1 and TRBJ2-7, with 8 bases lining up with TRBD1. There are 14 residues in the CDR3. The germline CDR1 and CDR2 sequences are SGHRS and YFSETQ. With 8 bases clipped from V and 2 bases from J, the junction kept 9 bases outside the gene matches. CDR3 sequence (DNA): TGCGCCAGTAGACCGCAGGGGGCTACCTACGAGCAGTACTTC. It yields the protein CASRPQGATYEQYF.

CDR3 sequence: CASSLQGEQYF. The CDR3 coding sequence is TGTGCCAGCAGCTTACAAGGAGAGCAGTACTTC. The chain is built from TRBV11-2 and TRBJ2-7, with unresolved D. The CDR3 extends over 11 amino acids. V was trimmed by 2 bases and J by 7 bases, leaving 6 bases between them. CDR1 and CDR2 (germline): SGHAT, FQNNGV.

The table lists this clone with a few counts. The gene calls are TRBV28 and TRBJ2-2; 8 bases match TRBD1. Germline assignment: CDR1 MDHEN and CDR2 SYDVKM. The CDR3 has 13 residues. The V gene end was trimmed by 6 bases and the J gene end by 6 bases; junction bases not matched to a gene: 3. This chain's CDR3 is CASRQGASGELFF. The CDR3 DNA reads TGTGCCAGCAGGCAGGGGGCATCCGGGGAGCTGTTTTTT.

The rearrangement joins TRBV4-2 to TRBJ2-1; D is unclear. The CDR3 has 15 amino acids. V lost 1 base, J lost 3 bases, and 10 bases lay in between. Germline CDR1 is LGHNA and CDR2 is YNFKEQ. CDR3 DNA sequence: TGTGCCAGCAGCCAAGCTGGCCCCAACTACAATGAGCAGTTCTTC. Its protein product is CASSQAGPNYNEQFF.

The CDR3 is CASSTLGEQFF. The CDR3 nucleotides are TGTGCCAGCAGTACGTTAGGTGAGCAGTTCTTC. This chain uses TRBV28 with TRBJ2-1; D ambiguous. The CDR3 loop spans 11 amino acids. Germline lookup yields CDR1 MDHEN and CDR2 SYDVKM. Trimming cost V 5 bases and J 9 bases, with 8 bases left between them.

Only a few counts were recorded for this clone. CDR3 DNA: TGTGCCAGCAGCTTAATCCAGGAAGAGACCCAGTACTTC. This gives the protein CASSLIQEETQYF. The V and J genes are TRBV7-2 and TRBJ2-5, with D unresolved. In germline, CDR1 is SGHTA, CDR2 FQGNSA. The CDR3 totals 13 residues. V lost 2 bases and J lost 3, with 7 bases in between.

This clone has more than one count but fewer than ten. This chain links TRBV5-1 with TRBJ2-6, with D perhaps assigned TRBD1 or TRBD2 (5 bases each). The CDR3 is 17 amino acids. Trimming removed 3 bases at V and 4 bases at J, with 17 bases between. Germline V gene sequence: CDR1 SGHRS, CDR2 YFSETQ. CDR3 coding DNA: TGCGCCAGCAGCTCCCTGTCTGAGGGGTCCGGGGCCAACGTCCTGACTTTC. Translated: CASSSLSEGSGANVLTF.

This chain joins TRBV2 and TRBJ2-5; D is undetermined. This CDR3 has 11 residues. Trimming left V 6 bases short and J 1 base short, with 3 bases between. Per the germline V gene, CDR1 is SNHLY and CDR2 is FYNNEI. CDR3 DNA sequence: TGTGCCAGCAGGGTCCAAGAGACCCAGTACTTC. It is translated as CASRVQETQYF.

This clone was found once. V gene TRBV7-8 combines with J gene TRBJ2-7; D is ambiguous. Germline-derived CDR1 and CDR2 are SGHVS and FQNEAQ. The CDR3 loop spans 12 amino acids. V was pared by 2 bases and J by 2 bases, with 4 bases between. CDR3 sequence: CASSLLTYEQYF. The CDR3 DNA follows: TGTGCCAGCAGCTTATTGACCTACGAGCAGTACTTC.

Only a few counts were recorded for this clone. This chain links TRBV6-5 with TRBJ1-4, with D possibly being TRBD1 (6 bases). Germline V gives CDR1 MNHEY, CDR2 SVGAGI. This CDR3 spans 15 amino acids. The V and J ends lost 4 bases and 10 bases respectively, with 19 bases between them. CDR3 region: CASSSTTGLGGKLFF. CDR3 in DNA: TGTGCCAGCAGTTCCACGACAGGCCTCGGGGGAAAACTGTTTTTT.

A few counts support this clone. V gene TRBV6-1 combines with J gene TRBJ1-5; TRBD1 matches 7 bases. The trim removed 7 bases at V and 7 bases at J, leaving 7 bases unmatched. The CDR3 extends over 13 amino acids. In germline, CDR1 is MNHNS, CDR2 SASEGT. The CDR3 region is CASTQGDGQPQHF. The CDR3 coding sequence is TGTGCCAGCACTCAGGGGGACGGCCAGCCCCAGCATTTT.

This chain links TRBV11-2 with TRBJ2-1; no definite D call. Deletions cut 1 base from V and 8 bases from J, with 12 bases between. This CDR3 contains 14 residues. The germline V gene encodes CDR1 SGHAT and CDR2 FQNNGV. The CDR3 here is CASSLAGWRDEQFF. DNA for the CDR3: TGTGCCAGCAGCTTAGCAGGCTGGCGCGATGAGCAGTTCTTC.

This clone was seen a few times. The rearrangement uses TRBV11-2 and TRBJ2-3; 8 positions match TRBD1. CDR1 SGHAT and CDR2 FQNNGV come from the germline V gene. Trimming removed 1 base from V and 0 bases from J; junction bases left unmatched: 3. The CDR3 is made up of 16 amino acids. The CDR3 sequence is CASSLGRDRSTDTQYF. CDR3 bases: TGTGCCAGCAGCTTAGGTCGGGACAGGAGCACAGATACGCAGTATTTT.